The next 27 T cell receptor beta chains were all read from a single sample in a study of blood T cells in healthy people across ages. A second PCR, run for 7 to 11 cycles, used a sample-barcoded 5' primer plus a J-beta primer mix. TCRdb re-called the 5' RACE reads through MiXCR, storing one row per CDR3 protein. The data hold 600,000 to 1,000,000 distinct CDR3 sequences, with approximately 25% observed a single time. The same data also contributed to another study, on T cells of mothers and their children.

The source material was blood. Receptors originate from a boy younger than 18 in good health.

As for this clonotype: Mismatch with germline at one junction end may stem from a read error. The genes are TRBV9 and TRBJ2-3, with no clear D. CDR3 size: 16 residues. Per the germline V gene, CDR1 is SGDLS and CDR2 is YYNGEE. DNA of the CDR3: TGTGACAGCAGCGTAGGCAGGTCAAGAGACACAGATACGCAGTATTTT. It specifies CDSSVGRSRDTDTQYF.

This clonotype was detected only a few times. The CDR3 is CSVSFSRVGTDTQYF. The CDR3 coding sequence is TGCAGTGTTAGCTTCTCCAGAGTGGGCACAGATACGCAGTATTTT. The J gene is TRBJ2-3, the V gene TRBV20-1; D not resolved. The germline gives CDR1 DFQATT, CDR2 SNEGSKA (reference sequence). V lost 7 bases, J lost 1 base, and 18 bases lay in between. This CDR3 comprises 15 residues.

This clonotype was seen more than once but under ten times. The rearrangement links TRBV6-1 to TRBJ1-1; tentative D call: TRBD1 (5 bases). The CDR3 is 12 amino acids. Germline V gene data show CDR1 as MNHNS and CDR2 as SASEGT. Trimming removed 2 bases at V and 9 bases at J, with 10 bases between. The CDR3 coding sequence is TGTGCCAGCAGTGAAAACCAGGGTAAAGCTTTCTTT. This translates into CASSENQGKAFF.

Only a few counts were recorded for this clonotype. This chain links TRBV29-1 with TRBJ2-4; 12 bases align to TRBD2. The CDR3 loop spans 16 amino acids. Germline assignment: CDR1 SQVTM and CDR2 ANQGSEA. Trimming removed 2 bases from V and 0 bases from J; junction bases left unmatched: 2. As DNA, the CDR3 is TGCAGCGTTGAAAGACTAGCGGGAGAAGCCAAAAACATTCAGTACTTC. It encodes CSVERLAGEAKNIQYF.

This clonotype was detected only a few times. The gene calls are TRBV29-1 and TRBJ2-1, with D possibly being TRBD2 (7 bases). The tail of the sequence fits TRBJ2-5 better, so the J call may be wrong. This CDR3 contains 14 residues. CDR1 and CDR2 from the germline V gene are SQVTM and ANQGSEA. DNA for the CDR3: TGCAGCGTTGAACAAGGGGGGGCTTCGGAGACCCAGTACTTC. Encoded protein: CSVEQGGASETQYF.

This clonotype was seen a few times. This sequence joins TRBV2 and TRBJ1-1; 10 bases are a match to TRBD1. In germline, CDR1 is SNHLY, CDR2 FYNNEI. V shed 6 bases, J shed 1 base, and the junction held 8 bases outside the gene matches. The CDR3 contains 16 residues. The CDR3 region is CASRPDRGLGNTEAFF. In nucleotides, the CDR3 is TGTGCCAGCAGACCAGACAGGGGGCTTGGGAACACTGAAGCTTTCTTT.

This clonotype has more than one count but fewer than ten. Germline and junction disagree at one end, which may indicate a read error. The chain carries TRBV5-3 and TRBJ2-6; D ambiguous. TRBV5-3 is an ORF, and what it does is uncertain. The CDR3 spans 13 residues. CDR3 sequence reads: CASSQPGANVLTF. The DNA for the CDR3 is TGCGCCAGCAGCCAACCTGGGGCCAACGTCCTGACTTTC.

Concerning this clonotype: At one end, the junction sequence differs from germline, possibly due to a read error. The chain combines TRBV12-3 or TRBV12-4 with TRBJ2-3; 7 positions match TRBD1. This CDR3 is 16 amino acids long. Here the CDR3 DNA reads TGTGCCAGCAGCTCCCTCCGGGAAGTAGGGACAGATGCGCAGTATTTT. Encoded protein: CASSSLREVGTDAQYF.

V gene TRBV7-8 combines with J gene TRBJ2-2, with 9 bases lining up with TRBD1. V lost 4 bases to trimming and J lost 3 bases; unmatched junction nucleotides: 15. CDR3 length: 19 amino acids. Germline CDR1 and CDR2: SGHVS and FQNEAQ. The CDR3 DNA sequence: TGTGCCAGCAGCTCGCCCACAGGGGGCGATTTCGCCGACACCGGGGAGCTGTTTTTT. Translating it yields CASSSPTGGDFADTGELFF.

V and J are TRBV15 and TRBJ1-5; D is unresolved. Germline CDR1 reads LNHNV; CDR2 reads YYDKDF (reference sequence). CDR3 length: 13 amino acids. Trimming shortened V by 5 bases and J by 1 base, and 6 bases separated the two germline ends. CDR3 DNA: TGTGCCACCAGCTGGGAGAGCAATCAGCCCCAGCATTTT. This gives the protein CATSWESNQPQHF.

This clonotype was recorded many times. CDR3 in amino acids: CASSRGWDNEQFF. As DNA, the CDR3 is TGCGCCAGCAGCCGCGGGTGGGACAATGAGCAGTTCTTC. The chain is built from TRBV4-3 and TRBJ2-1; the D gene is possibly TRBD2 (5 bases). Per germline, CDR1 LGHNA and CDR2 YSLEER. This CDR3 comprises 13 residues. V shed 4 bases and J shed 5 bases, with 9 bases lying between them.

The sample holds a few counts of this clonotype. This rearrangement joins TRBV7-3 to TRBJ2-1, with 10 bases matching TRBD2. CDR3 length: 13 amino acids. CDR1 and CDR2 (germline): SGHTA, FQGTGA. V was pared by 6 bases and J by 7 bases, with 3 bases of the junction left unmatched. CDR3 DNA: TGTGCCAGCAGAAGCGGGGGGGCTAATGAGCAGTTCTTC. Translated, it gives CASRSGGANEQFF.

The chain couples TRBV6-5 to TRBJ2-5, with TRBD2 matching over 14 bases. From germline, CDR1 is MNHEY and CDR2 SVGAGI. The CDR3 has 14 residues. V gave up 6 bases and J gave up 5 bases; unmatched junction bases: 2. CDR3 sequence (DNA): TGTGCCAGCAGGGGACTAGCGGGAGTGGAGACCCAGTACTTC. As protein: CASRGLAGVETQYF.

This clonotype has just a few counts. CDR3 DNA sequence: TGTGCCAGCAGTTCGACAGGGGGCGATGGCTACACCTTC. Protein sequence: CASSSTGGDGYTF. The rearrangement links TRBV7-9 to TRBJ1-2, with 10 bases aligning to TRBD1. CDR1 and CDR2 (germline): SEHNR, FQNEAQ (reference sequence). The V segment lost 6 bases and the J segment 6 bases; nucleotides outside the gene matches: 4. The CDR3 loop spans 13 amino acids.

The chain couples TRBV6-5 to TRBJ1-2; D gene unclear. In germline, CDR1 is MNHEY, CDR2 SVGAGI. Trimming removed 0 bases from V and 2 bases from J, with 7 bases in between. The CDR3 sequence is 14 residues long. DNA of the CDR3: TGTGCCAGCAGTTACTCGACGGAAAACTATGGCTACACCTTC. Translating it yields CASSYSTENYGYTF.

The rearrangement links TRBV7-9 to TRBJ2-1; D possibly matches TRBD1 or TRBD2 (5 bases each). The J call may be mistaken, given a closer DNA end match to TRBJ2-7. The germline gives CDR1 SEHNR, CDR2 FQNEAQ (reference sequence). CDR3 size: 12 residues. The CDR3 sequence is CASSWDAYEQYF. CDR3 bases: TGTGCCAGCAGCTGGGACGCCTACGAGCAGTACTTC.

This clonotype was seen a handful of times. The gene calls are TRBV24-1 and TRBJ2-1; tentatively, D is TRBD2 (6 bases). Trimming left V 9 bases short and J 3 bases short, with 11 bases between. Germline V gene lookup returns CDR1 KGHDR and CDR2 SFDVKD. CDR3 length equals 13 residues. The CDR3 DNA reads as TGTGCCACCTCCCCGGGGGACTACAATGAGCAGTTCTTC. Translated, it gives CATSPGDYNEQFF.

The rearrangement joins TRBV20-1 to TRBJ1-4; the D gene is possibly TRBD1 (5 bases). Germline assignment: CDR1 DFQATT and CDR2 SNEGSKA (reference sequence). CDR3 size: 14 residues. V gave up 6 bases and J gave up 5 bases, with 16 bases separating them. As DNA, the CDR3 is TGCAGTGCACAAACCGGGACGGTCAATGAAAAACTGTTTTTT. Amino acids: CSAQTGTVNEKLFF.

This clonotype was seen a few times. The V gene is TRBV28, the J gene TRBJ2-7; TRBD2 matches at 7 bases. In germline, CDR1 is MDHEN, CDR2 SYDVKM. The CDR3 has 14 amino acids. After removal of 9 bases from V and 2 bases from J, the junction contained 10 bases not matched to a gene. This CDR3 reads CASIGRDAPYEQYF. CDR3 bases: TGTGCCAGTATTGGGAGGGACGCCCCCTACGAGCAGTACTTC.

The chain recombines TRBV5-1 with TRBJ1-1, with D unresolved. There are 13 residues in the CDR3. Germline V gene lookup returns CDR1 SGHRS and CDR2 YFSETQ. V lost 6 bases, J lost 5 bases, and 14 bases lay in between. CDR3 nucleotide sequence: TGCGCCAGCACGGGCTCCCCGGGAACTGAAGCTTTCTTT. Translated, it gives CASTGSPGTEAFF.

The chain has TRBV6-6 and TRBJ2-5; D gene ambiguous. The J call is uncertain, as TRBJ2-7 better fits the DNA end. The CDR3 has 12 residues. CDR1 is MNHNY, CDR2 SVGAGI, per germline (reference sequence). This CDR3 is CATAQFSYEQYF. In DNA form, the CDR3 reads TGTGCCACAGCCCAGTTCTCCTACGAGCAGTACTTC.

The chain uses TRBV27 and TRBJ1-5; D might be TRBD1 (6 bases). From germline, CDR1 is MNHEY and CDR2 SMNVEV (reference sequence). The CDR3 has 14 residues. V shed 3 bases and J shed 4 bases, with 10 bases lying between them. The CDR3 DNA reads as TGTGCCAGCAGTTTCGTAGGGGGGAATCAGCCCCAGCATTTT. This codes for CASSFVGGNQPQHF.

The chain links TRBV6-6 to TRBJ1-1; D not certain. V lost 6 bases to trimming and J lost 1 base, with 12 bases between them. Germline V gene lookup returns CDR1 MNHNY and CDR2 SVGAGI (reference sequence). This CDR3 is 14 amino acids long. Written as DNA, the CDR3 is TGTGCCAGCAGGATCGGACTGACGAACACTGAAGCTTTCTTT. It encodes CASRIGLTNTEAFF.

As for this clonotype: The germline gene is not matched at one end of the junction; a read error may be the cause. V gene TRBV7-7 combines with J gene TRBJ2-3; D unclear. CDR3 length: 14 amino acids. CDR1 is SSHAT and CDR2 is FNYEAQ in the germline V gene (reference sequence). CDR3 DNA sequence: TGTGCTAGCAGCCGTCGTGGCGGCGCAGATACGCAGTATTTT. It codes for CASSRRGGADTQYF.

The chain joins TRBV20-1 to TRBJ2-7; 9 positions agree with TRBD2. V lost 2 bases and J lost 4; bases outside the gene matches: 12. This CDR3 has 16 residues. CDR1 is DFQATT and CDR2 is SNEGSKA in the germline V gene (reference sequence). The CDR3 DNA sequence: TGCAGTGCTAGAAAATTGGCCGCGGCGGGAGGGTACGAGCAGTACTTC. Protein sequence: CSARKLAAAGGYEQYF.

A few counts support this clonotype. Here the CDR3 reads CASRLAGTDTQYF. The CDR3 nucleotides are TGTGCCAGCAGGCTAGCGGGGACAGATACGCAGTATTTT. The gene calls are TRBV27 and TRBJ2-3, with 9 nucleotides matching TRBD2. Germline V gene lookup returns CDR1 MNHEY and CDR2 SMNVEV (reference sequence). The CDR3 sequence is 13 residues long. The V and J ends lost 6 bases and 3 bases, in that order; junction bases with no gene match: 1.

The V and J genes are TRBV2 and TRBJ1-4, with 7 bases aligning to TRBD1. V lost 3 bases and J lost 7; bases outside the gene matches: 8. Germline CDR1 is SNHLY and CDR2 is FYNNEI. The CDR3 covers 15 residues. The DNA for the CDR3 is TGTGCCAGCAGTGAGACAGGGCTTCTTGGTGAAAAACTGTTTTTT. Amino acids: CASSETGLLGEKLFF.